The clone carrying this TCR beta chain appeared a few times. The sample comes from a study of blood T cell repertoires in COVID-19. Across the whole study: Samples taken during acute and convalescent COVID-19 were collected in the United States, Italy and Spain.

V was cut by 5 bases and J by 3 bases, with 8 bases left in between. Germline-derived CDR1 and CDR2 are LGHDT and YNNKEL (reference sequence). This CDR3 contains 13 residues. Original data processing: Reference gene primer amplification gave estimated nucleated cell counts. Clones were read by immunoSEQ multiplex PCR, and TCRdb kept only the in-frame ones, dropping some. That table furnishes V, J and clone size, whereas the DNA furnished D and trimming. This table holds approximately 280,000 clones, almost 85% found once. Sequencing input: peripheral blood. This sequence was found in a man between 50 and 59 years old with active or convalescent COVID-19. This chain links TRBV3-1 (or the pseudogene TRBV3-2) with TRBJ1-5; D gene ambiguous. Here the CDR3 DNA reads TGTGCCAGCAGCACGACTGTCAATCAGCCCCAGCATTTT. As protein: CASSTTVNQPQHF.